The 30 T cell receptor beta chains presented below share a single source sample, sequenced in a study of cytomegalovirus exposure and HLA in healthy donors. PCR was performed using 60 Vbeta and 13 Jbeta primers. Only in-frame clones appear in the TCRdb table, and some are missing; sequencing was by immunoSEQ multiplex PCR. The sample has approximately 80,000 clones; approximately 69% are singletons. Sequencing was carried out using PBMCs. Source of these receptors: a man aged 30 to 45 in good health and CMV-seropositive.

This clone was recorded only once. The V gene is TRBV28, the J gene TRBJ1-5; D is undetermined. V lost 3 bases, J lost 7 bases, and 4 bases lay in between. Germline lookup yields CDR1 MDHEN and CDR2 SYDVKM. CDR3 length: 11 amino acids. CDR3 amino acids: CASSFRQPQHF. The CDR3 DNA is TGTGCCAGCAGTTTCCGGCAGCCCCAGCATTTT. The whole variable domain, filled in from reference TRBV28 and TRBJ1-5, reads DVKVTQSSRYLVKRTGEKVFLECVQDMDHENMFWYRQDPGLGLRLIYFSYDVKMKEKGDIPEGYSVSREKKERFSLILESASTNQTSMYLCASSFRQPQHFGDGTRLSIL.

The rearrangement uses TRBV5-1 and TRBJ2-7, with 9 bases lining up with TRBD1. Germline V gives CDR1 SGHRS, CDR2 YFSETQ. The trim removed 4 bases at V and 5 bases at J, leaving 7 bases unmatched. CDR3 length equals 14 residues. The CDR3 DNA sequence: TGCGCCAGCAGCCTCCGGGACAGGGCCAACGAGCAGTACTTC. Amino acid sequence: CASSLRDRANEQYF.

The chain couples TRBV5-1 to TRBJ2-1; no firm D call. Between the trimmed V and J ends, which lost 3 bases and 5 bases, there was a span of 9 bases. Looked up from germline, CDR1 is SGHRS and CDR2 is YFSETQ. The CDR3 runs 13 residues. This chain's CDR3 is CASSWSRHNEQFF. The CDR3 bases are TGCGCCAGCAGCTGGTCGAGGCACAATGAGCAGTTCTTC.

V is TRBV6-1 and J is TRBJ1-2; D is uncertain. CDR3 length equals 13 residues. Per germline, CDR1 MNHNS and CDR2 SASEGT. V gave up 6 bases and J gave up 6 bases, with 14 bases separating them. The CDR3, as DNA: TGTGCCAGCAGCTATAGGGAGAAGAATGGCTACACCTTC. It is translated as CASSYREKNGYTF.

This clone turned up a few times. This sample includes further DNA sequences coding for the same CDR3. The chain is built from TRBV5-1 and TRBJ1-1, with D possibly TRBD1 on 5 matching bases. Per germline, CDR1 SGHRS and CDR2 YFSETQ. With 0 bases removed from V and 3 bases from J, the gap between germline ends came to 9 bases. This CDR3 contains 14 residues. The CDR3 DNA sequence: TGCGCCAGCAGCTTGGCCGGGGGATACACTGAAGCTTTCTTT. Amino acids: CASSLAGGYTEAFF.

The chain carries TRBV7-9 and TRBJ1-5; possibly TRBD1 for D (5 bases). Germline V lookup: CDR1 SEHNR, CDR2 FQNEAQ (reference sequence). CDR3 length: 12 amino acids. Trimming pared 5 bases from V and 9 bases from J, leaving 11 bases between. CDR3 coding DNA: TGTGCCAGCAGCCTGGGGGGAAGGCCCCAGCATTTT. Translating gives CASSLGGRPQHF.

The chain recombines TRBV5-6 with TRBJ2-3; tentative D call: TRBD2 (5 bases). The CDR3 consists of 16 residues. V lost 0 bases and J lost 0, with 11 bases in between. Germline CDR1 and CDR2: SGHDT and YYEEEE. This CDR3 is CASSLGAGISTDTQYF. Written as DNA, the CDR3 is TGTGCCAGCAGCTTGGGAGCCGGGATTAGCACAGATACGCAGTATTTT.

The chain carries TRBV7-2 and TRBJ1-1, with unresolved D. Germline CDR1 is SGHTA and CDR2 is FQGNSA. With 2 bases removed from V and 1 base from J, the gap between germline ends came to 5 bases. CDR3 length: 13 residues. The CDR3 protein is CASSLQQNTEAFF. The CDR3 DNA sequence: TGTGCCAGCAGCTTACAACAGAACACTGAAGCTTTCTTT.

The gene calls are TRBV7-6 and TRBJ1-4; 10 bases align to TRBD1. Trimming removed 5 bases from V and 5 bases from J; junction bases left unmatched: 2. This CDR3 has 14 residues. In germline, CDR1 is SGHVS, CDR2 FNYEAQ. CDR3 region: CASSEDRGNEKLFF. The CDR3 nucleotides read TGTGCCAGCAGCGAGGACAGGGGGAATGAAAAACTGTTTTTT.

The chain has TRBV5-6 and TRBJ2-1; perhaps TRBD2 as D (5 bases). Germline CDR1 reads SGHDT; CDR2 reads YYEEEE. V gave up 0 bases and J gave up 0 bases, with 7 bases separating them. The CDR3 runs 15 residues. The CDR3 bases are TGTGCCAGCAGCTTGGGACTAACCTCCTACAATGAGCAGTTCTTC. Translated: CASSLGLTSYNEQFF.

This clone was found once. The chain couples TRBV25-1 to TRBJ1-3; TRBD1 matches 7 bases. The junction had 3 bases not matched to a gene; V was cut back by 4 bases and J by 0 bases. The CDR3 length is 15 residues. CDR1 MGHDK and CDR2 SYGVNS come from the germline V gene. The CDR3 coding sequence is TGTGCCAGCAGTGCTACAGGGGACTCTGGAAACACCATATATTTT. Residues: CASSATGDSGNTIYF. The whole variable domain, filled in from reference TRBV25-1 and TRBJ1-3, reads EADIYQTPRYLVIGTGKKITLECSQTMGHDKMYWYQQDPGMELHLIHYSYGVNSTEKGDLSSESTVSRIRTEHFPLTLESARPSHTSQYLCASSATGDSGNTIYFGEGSWLTVV.

The chain has TRBV18 and TRBJ1-5; TRBD1 might be the D (5 bases). This CDR3 has 16 residues. Trimming stripped 3 bases from V and 0 bases from J, with 12 bases between. Germline CDR1 and CDR2: KGHSH and LQKENI. The CDR3 reads CASSPGDRNSNQPQHF. The CDR3 coding sequence is TGTGCCAGCTCACCGGGCGACAGAAATAGCAATCAGCCCCAGCATTTT.

This clone was picked up one time. The V call is TRBV6-5, the J call TRBJ1-2; D possibly corresponds to TRBD1 (5 bases). The germline V gene encodes CDR1 MNHEY and CDR2 SVGAGI. This CDR3 contains 16 residues. Between the trimmed V and J ends, which lost 0 bases and 5 bases, there was a span of 16 bases. CDR3 nucleotide sequence: TGTGCCAGCAGTTACTCGAGGGGAGGGGCCGGGTATGGCTACACCTTC. Translating it yields CASSYSRGGAGYGYTF.

The V and J genes are TRBV27 and TRBJ1-5; 11 bases map to TRBD1. The CDR3 runs to 16 residues. CDR1 is MNHEY and CDR2 is SMNVEV in the germline V gene (reference sequence). V lost 3 bases, J lost 2 bases, and 3 bases stayed unmatched. CDR3: CASSLWGQGGNQPQHF. CDR3 in DNA: TGTGCCAGCAGTTTGTGGGGACAGGGGGGCAATCAGCCCCAGCATTTT.

The chain carries TRBV7-6 and TRBJ1-4; 7 bases match TRBD1. V gave up 4 bases and J gave up 6 bases; unmatched junction bases: 5. Looked up from germline, CDR1 is SGHVS and CDR2 is FNYEAQ. The CDR3 runs 14 residues. CDR3 bases: TGTGCCAGCAGCTCGGGACAGAGTCATGAAAAACTGTTTTTT. Amino acid sequence: CASSSGQSHEKLFF.

This clone has more than one count but fewer than ten. This CDR3 is CASSSQGDTQYF. The CDR3 DNA sequence: TGTGCCAGCAGTTCCCAGGGGGACACGCAGTATTTT. V is TRBV5-5 and J is TRBJ2-3; 7 positions match TRBD1. The CDR3 is made up of 12 amino acids. V lost 5 bases to trimming and J lost 9 bases; unmatched junction nucleotides: 6. From germline, CDR1 is SGHKS and CDR2 YYEKEE (reference sequence).

The V call is TRBV2, the J call TRBJ2-7, with a tentative D call TRBD1 (6 bases). The CDR3 consists of 12 residues. The germline V gene has CDR1 SNHLY and CDR2 FYNNEI. V was cut by 8 bases and J by 4 bases, with 12 bases left in between. CDR3 loop: CASSYTGYEQYF. The CDR3, as DNA: TGTGCCAGCTCCTACACAGGGTACGAGCAGTACTTC.

The rearrangement uses TRBV11-1 and TRBJ2-7; D is possibly TRBD2 (6 bases). The CDR3 has 15 amino acids. The ends were cut back, 5 bases at V and 2 bases at J, with 16 bases in the middle. Germline V CDR1 and CDR2: SGHAT, FQDESV (reference sequence). CDR3 sequence (DNA): TGTGCCAGCAGCGCAGTTGCGGGGCCTACCTACGAGCAGTACTTC. Its protein is CASSAVAGPTYEQYF.

V and J are TRBV6-1 and TRBJ1-2, with a weak D call TRBD1 (6 bases). The CDR3 runs 15 residues. Germline V CDR1 and CDR2: MNHNS, SASEGT. Trimming removed 0 bases from V and 5 bases from J, with 13 bases in between. CDR3 nucleotides: TGTGCCAGCAGTGAAGCTGGGGGGGCCTGGTATGGCTACACCTTC. This translates into CASSEAGGAWYGYTF.

V usage is TRBV5-1 and J usage is TRBJ2-5; perhaps TRBD2 as D (6 bases). V lost 4 bases and J 0 bases, leaving 16 bases between the germline ends. The germline CDR1 and CDR2 sequences are SGHRS and YFSETQ. This CDR3 comprises 16 residues. This CDR3 reads CASSRSGLTYQETQYF. In DNA form, the CDR3 reads TGCGCCAGCAGCCGCTCCGGACTAACCTACCAAGAGACCCAGTACTTC.

The chain combines TRBV6-1 with TRBJ2-7; a weak D match, TRBD1 (5 bases). Per the germline V gene, CDR1 is MNHNS and CDR2 is SASEGT. This CDR3 comprises 13 residues. V lost 2 bases, J lost 6 bases, and 11 bases lay in between. The CDR3 is CASSEWSTVEQYF. The DNA for the CDR3 is TGTGCCAGCAGTGAATGGTCGACAGTCGAGCAGTACTTC.

In DNA form, the CDR3 reads TGTGCCAGCAGCTCCGGACAGGGGGCCATTAACTATGGCTACACCTTC. It encodes CASSSGQGAINYGYTF. The rearrangement joins TRBV7-8 to TRBJ1-2, with 11 nucleotides matching TRBD1. CDR3 length: 16 amino acids. Germline-derived CDR1 and CDR2 are SGHVS and FQNEAQ. V dropped 4 bases and J dropped 1; count of bases not matched to a gene: 5.

This sequence joins TRBV13 and TRBJ1-4; 7 positions match TRBD1. Germline V gene sequence: CDR1 PRHDT, CDR2 FYEKMQ (reference sequence). There are 14 residues in the CDR3. V dropped 0 bases and J dropped 8; count of bases not matched to a gene: 3. CDR3 sequence reads: CASSLGGGQEKLFF. The CDR3 nucleotides read TGTGCCAGCAGCTTAGGAGGGGGCCAGGAAAAACTGTTTTTT.

The chain carries TRBV9 and TRBJ2-1, with 8 bases that match TRBD2. With V trimmed by 0 bases and J by 10 bases, 9 bases remained unmatched. Germline V CDR1 and CDR2: SGDLS, YYNGEE. This CDR3 has 15 amino acids. DNA for the CDR3: TGTGCCAGCAGCGTAGCTTGGCGGGAGGCCGACGAGCAGTTCTTC. It encodes CASSVAWREADEQFF. Supplemented by reference TRBV9 and TRBJ2-1, the full variable domain reads DSGVTQTPKHLITATGQRVTLRCSPRSGDLSVYWYQQSLDQGLQFLIQYYNGEERAKGNILERFSAQQFPDLHSELNLSSLELGDSALYFCASSVAWREADEQFFGPGTRLTVL.

V gene TRBV9 combines with J gene TRBJ2-1, with TRBD2 matching 9 bases. Germline V CDR1 and CDR2: SGDLS, YYNGEE. Trimming cost V 0 bases and J 3 bases; bases outside gene matches: 7. The CDR3 is 17 amino acids. CDR3 in DNA: TGTGCCAGCAGCGTAGCAGGCGGGAGGGCCCACTACAATGAGCAGTTCTTC. Translation gives CASSVAGGRAHYNEQFF.

The chain is built from TRBV5-4 and TRBJ2-7; 7 bases match TRBD2. CDR1 is SGHNT and CDR2 is YYREEE in the germline V gene (reference sequence). V gave up 0 bases and J gave up 4 bases; unmatched junction bases: 7. The CDR3 covers 15 residues. The CDR3 DNA is TGTGCCAGCAGCTTGGTCGGGGGGTTGATTTACGAGCAGTACTTC. Amino acid sequence: CASSLVGGLIYEQYF.

J is TRBJ1-4 and V is TRBV2, with 7 bases lining up with TRBD1. The ends lost 4 bases at V and 6 bases at J; junction bases unmatched: 2. This CDR3 region has 13 residues. Germline values: CDR1 SNHLY, CDR2 FYNNEI. CDR3 amino acids: CASSGQGYEKLFF. The CDR3 DNA sequence: TGTGCCAGCAGTGGACAGGGATATGAAAAACTGTTTTTT.

The chain carries TRBV29-1 and TRBJ2-3; D is undetermined. This CDR3 is built from 12 residues. Germline V gives CDR1 SQVTM, CDR2 ANQGSEA. With 7 bases removed from V and 4 bases from J, the gap between germline ends came to 12 bases. The CDR3 protein is CSASLSADTQYF. DNA of the CDR3: TGCAGCGCCTCCCTAAGCGCAGATACGCAGTATTTT.

This clone was detected ten times or more. The chain employs TRBV7-9 and TRBJ1-4, with TRBD1 matching over 7 bases. V shed 3 bases and J 7 bases; nucleotides not matched to a gene: 8. The CDR3 extends over 15 amino acids. CDR1 is SEHNR and CDR2 is FQNEAQ in the germline V gene (reference sequence). The DNA of the CDR3 is TGTGCCAGCAGCTTCTCATCAGGGGGTTTTGAAAAACTGTTTTTT. It is translated as CASSFSSGGFEKLFF.

This chain joins TRBV20-1 and TRBJ1-2, with D possibly being TRBD1 (5 bases). Germline assignment: CDR1 DFQATT and CDR2 SNEGSKA (reference sequence). V shed 6 bases and J shed 8 bases, with 10 bases lying between them. The CDR3 sequence is 10 residues long. The CDR3 is CSAPGRGYTF. In nucleotides, the CDR3 is TGCAGTGCGCCAGGGAGGGGCTACACCTTC.